This is a list of T cell receptor beta chains from one sample in a study of Graves' ophthalmopathy and Graves' hyperthyroidism. A single record per CDR3 protein comes from TCRdb applying MiXCR to the multiplex PCR reads. The data contain about 740,000 distinct CDR3 sequences, roughly two fifths of them singletons. Material: peripheral blood. These receptors all stem from an adult man with Graves' ophthalmopathy. CDR3s include the opening cysteine and the closing phenylalanine or tryptophan. The order of the fields is clone size, V gene, J gene, D gene, CDR3 protein, CDR3 DNA. D genes are given only for firm matches. Clone sizes are given selectively: once, few, many, or a class where the clone is expanded.

size: few
V: TRBV7-9
J: TRBJ2-5
D: -
CDR3: CASSPGERGTQYF
DNA: TGTGCCAGCTCCCCGGGGGAGAGGGGGACCCAGTACTTC

size: -
V: TRBV14
J: TRBJ2-7
D: TRBD1
CDR3: CASSQGQGYATRGFYEQYF
DNA: TGTGCCAGCAGCCAAGGACAGGGTTATGCAACGAGGGGGTTCTACGAGCAGTACTTC

size: many
V: TRBV20-1
J: TRBJ2-7
D: -
CDR3: CSARVSSEQYF
DNA: TGCAGTGCTAGAGTAAGCTCCGAGCAGTACTTC

size: few
V: TRBV5-1
J: TRBJ2-7
D: -
CDR3: CASSLSGRSYEQYF
DNA: TGCGCCAGCAGCTTGAGCGGGCGCTCCTACGAGCAGTACTTC

size: many
V: TRBV7-9
J: TRBJ1-1
D: -
CDR3: CASSLVQGEAFF
DNA: TGTGCCAGCAGCTTGGTTCAGGGCGAAGCTTTCTTT

size: -
V: TRBV24-1
J: TRBJ1-5
D: TRBD1
CDR3: CATSDLLGQAFSNQPQHF
DNA: TGTGCCACCAGTGATTTGCTGGGACAGGCCTTTAGCAATCAGCCCCAGCATTTT

size: -
V: TRBV11-2
J: TRBJ1-2
D: -
CDR3: CASSLAPGDGYTF
DNA: TGTGCCAGCAGCTTAGCGCCCGGGGATGGCTACACCTTC

size: -
V: TRBV29-1
J: TRBJ2-3
D: TRBD1
CDR3: CSVERDSVSSTDTQYF
DNA: TGCAGCGTCGAACGGGACAGCGTGTCTAGCACAGATACGCAGTATTTT

size: -
V: TRBV2
J: TRBJ2-7
D: TRBD2
CDR3: CASSYGGLAGSYEQYF
DNA: TGTGCCAGCAGTTACGGGGGACTAGCGGGCTCCTACGAGCAGTACTTC

size: -
V: TRBV19
J: TRBJ1-5
D: -
CDR3: CASSIQGHNQPQHF
DNA: TGTGCCAGTAGTATACAAGGGCACAATCAGCCCCAGCATTTT

size: few
V: TRBV19
J: TRBJ2-2
D: -
CDR3: CASSMGGLGELFF
DNA: TGTGCCAGTAGTATGGGCGGCTTAGGGGAGCTGTTTTTT

size: -
V: TRBV19
J: TRBJ2-7
D: TRBD1
CDR3: CASSTGTAYGQYF
DNA: TGTGCCAGTAGTACCGGGACAGCCTACGGGCAGTACTTC

size: once
V: TRBV10-3
J: TRBJ1-2
D: TRBD1
CDR3: CAISEPGTGQGYTF
DNA: TGTGCCATCAGTGAACCAGGGACAGGGCAAGGCTACACCTTC

size: -
V: TRBV25-1
J: TRBJ2-7
D: -
CDR3: CASSDPSSSSYEQYF
DNA: TGTGCCAGCAGTGACCCGTCTAGTTCTTCCTACGAGCAGTACTTC

size: few
V: TRBV7-9
J: TRBJ1-1
D: -
CDR3: CASRFGMTGDSEAFF
DNA: TGTGCCAGCAGATTTGGTATGACAGGAGACTCTGAAGCTTTCTTT

size: many
V: TRBV10-3
J: TRBJ1-1
D: -
CDR3: CAIMGTRSTEAFF
DNA: TGTGCCATCATGGGGACCCGATCCACTGAAGCTTTCTTT

size: many
V: TRBV19
J: TRBJ1-5
D: -
CDR3: CASSRAGNQPQHF
DNA: TGTGCCAGTAGTCGGGCAGGGAATCAGCCCCAGCATTTT

size: many
V: TRBV10-3
J: TRBJ2-5
D: TRBD2
CDR3: CAISDAGEETQYF
DNA: TGTGCCATCAGTGACGCGGGGGAAGAGACCCAGTACTTC

size: -
V: TRBV7-9
J: TRBJ1-3
D: -
CDR3: CASSLALSGSGNTIYF
DNA: TGTGCCAGCAGCTTAGCGCTATCGGGCTCTGGAAACACCATATATTTT

size: few
V: TRBV12-5
J: TRBJ1-5
D: -
CDR3: CASGRDTGQPQHF
DNA: TGTGCTAGTGGCCGGGACACGGGACAGCCCCAGCATTTT

size: -
V: TRBV10-3
J: TRBJ1-4
D: -
CDR3: CAIGTGPTGSEKLFF
DNA: TGTGCCATCGGGACTGGACCTACAGGAAGTGAAAAACTGTTTTTT

size: many
V: TRBV29-1
J: TRBJ1-1
D: -
CDR3: CSVQGGRHTEAFF
DNA: TGCAGCGTTCAAGGGGGACGCCACACTGAAGCTTTCTTT

size: -
V: TRBV10-3
J: TRBJ1-2
D: -
CDR3: CAIKETSPGYTF
DNA: TGTGCCATCAAGGAAACAAGCCCTGGCTACACCTTC

size: -
V: TRBV9
J: TRBJ1-1
D: TRBD1
CDR3: CASSLMGTGPEAFF
DNA: TGTGCCAGCAGCCTCATGGGGACAGGGCCTGAAGCTTTCTTT

size: -
V: TRBV5-1
J: TRBJ1-1
D: -
CDR3: CASAALRGSAFF
DNA: TGCGCCAGCGCCGCCTTGAGGGGATCGGCTTTCTTT

size: -
V: TRBV5-8
J: TRBJ1-1
D: -
CDR3: CASSSLSWGAFF
DNA: TGTGCCAGCAGCTCTCTGTCGTGGGGAGCTTTCTTT

size: many
V: TRBV7-2
J: TRBJ2-7
D: TRBD1
CDR3: CASLDRGSYEQYF
DNA: TGTGCCAGCCTGGACAGGGGGTCCTACGAGCAGTACTTC

size: -
V: TRBV20-1
J: TRBJ2-7
D: -
CDR3: CGAREGISYEQYF
DNA: TGCGGTGCCAGAGAGGGCATCTCCTACGAGCAGTACTTC

size: -
V: TRBV15
J: TRBJ1-6
D: -
CDR3: CATSSPETDSPLHF
DNA: TGTGCCACCAGCAGCCCCGAGACCGATTCACCCCTCCACTTT

size: -
V: TRBV29-1
J: TRBJ2-2
D: -
CDR3: CSAQQGSANTGELFF
DNA: TGCAGCGCACAACAGGGTTCCGCGAACACCGGGGAGCTGTTTTTT

size: -
V: TRBV29-1
J: TRBJ1-1
D: -
CDR3: CSVEEGRVNTEAFF
DNA: TGCAGCGTTGAAGAGGGCAGGGTGAACACTGAAGCTTTCTTT

size: many
V: TRBV2
J: TRBJ1-5
D: -
CDR3: CASRRDGQSNQPQHF
DNA: TGTGCCAGCAGGAGGGACGGCCAAAGCAATCAGCCCCAGCATTTT

size: -
V: TRBV24-1
J: TRBJ1-5
D: TRBD1
CDR3: CASSYLGQGHQPQHF
DNA: TGTGCCAGCAGTTACTTGGGACAGGGTCATCAGCCCCAGCATTTT

size: few
V: TRBV12-5
J: TRBJ1-1
D: -
CDR3: CASGLDGVTEAFF
DNA: TGTGCTAGTGGTTTGGATGGAGTGACTGAAGCTTTCTTT

size: few
V: TRBV25-1
J: TRBJ2-2
D: TRBD2
CDR3: CASSYGREPSGTGELFF
DNA: TGTGCCAGCAGTTACGGCAGGGAGCCTAGCGGGACCGGGGAGCTGTTTTTT

size: -
V: TRBV7-9
J: TRBJ2-7
D: -
CDR3: CASSLPGHSYEQYF
DNA: TGTGCCAGCAGCTTACCGGGACACTCCTACGAGCAGTACTTC

size: -
V: TRBV7-9
J: TRBJ2-6
D: -
CDR3: CASSSTSPFTGTNVLTF
DNA: TGTGCCAGCAGTTCTACTAGCCCTTTCACTGGGACCAACGTCCTGACTTTC

size: many
V: TRBV7-9
J: TRBJ1-6
D: -
CDR3: CASSLGGGNSPLHF
DNA: TGTGCCAGCAGCTTAGGTGGGGGGAATTCACCCCTCCACTTT

size: -
V: TRBV7-2
J: TRBJ2-3
D: -
CDR3: CASNLQGRAPDTQYF
DNA: TGTGCCAGCAACCTCCAGGGCAGGGCTCCAGATACGCAGTATTTT

size: -
V: TRBV2
J: TRBJ1-5
D: TRBD1
CDR3: CASSDRRGQGRFSNQPQHF
DNA: TGTGCCAGCAGTGACCGTCGAGGACAGGGCCGCTTTAGCAATCAGCCCCAGCATTTT

size: few
V: TRBV20-1
J: TRBJ1-4
D: -
CDR3: CSASRDRTNEKLFF
DNA: TGCAGTGCTAGCCGGGATCGGACTAATGAAAAACTGTTTTTT

size: many
V: TRBV2
J: TRBJ2-7
D: TRBD2
CDR3: CASSEEGTSGSYEQYF
DNA: TGTGCCAGCAGTGAAGAGGGGACTAGCGGTTCCTACGAGCAGTACTTC

size: -
V: TRBV24-1
J: TRBJ1-1
D: -
CDR3: CATSDPGNTEAFF
DNA: TGTGCCACCAGTGATCCCGGGAACACTGAAGCTTTCTTT

size: few
V: TRBV25-1
J: TRBJ1-1
D: -
CDR3: CASSQDESGRGAFF
DNA: TGTGCCAGCAGCCAAGACGAGTCAGGTCGAGGGGCTTTCTTT

size: -
V: TRBV24-1
J: TRBJ1-5
D: TRBD1
CDR3: CASSYLRDRYNQPQHF
DNA: TGTGCCAGCAGTTACCTCCGGGACAGATACAATCAGCCCCAGCATTTT

size: few
V: TRBV20-1
J: TRBJ1-6
D: -
CDR3: CSAGGGPNSPLHF
DNA: TGCAGTGCAGGGGGGGGGCCTAATTCACCCCTCCACTTT

size: few
V: TRBV25-1
J: TRBJ1-5
D: TRBD1
CDR3: CASSRRTGYSNQPQHF
DNA: TGTGCCAGCAGCCGACGGACAGGGTATAGCAATCAGCCCCAGCATTTT

size: -
V: TRBV29-1
J: TRBJ1-1
D: TRBD1
CDR3: CSVEDLRDRGVPAEAFF
DNA: TGCAGCGTTGAAGATCTCAGGGACAGGGGGGTACCGGCTGAAGCTTTCTTT

size: -
V: TRBV29-1
J: TRBJ1-2
D: -
CDR3: CSVGTVVNLHYGYTF
DNA: TGCAGCGTCGGGACTGTGGTTAACTTGCACTATGGCTACACCTTC

size: few
V: TRBV5-1
J: TRBJ2-7
D: -
CDR3: CASSPALHSYEQYF
DNA: TGCGCCAGCAGCCCCGCCTTACACTCCTACGAGCAGTACTTC

size: many
V: TRBV3-1
J: TRBJ1-1
D: -
CDR3: CASSQGLGTEAFF
DNA: TGTGCCAGCAGCCAAGGGTTGGGCACTGAAGCTTTCTTT

size: many
V: TRBV5-1
J: TRBJ1-1
D: TRBD1
CDR3: CASSSDRDRTEAFF
DNA: TGCGCCAGCAGCTCAGACAGGGATCGGACTGAAGCTTTCTTT

size: many
V: TRBV29-1
J: TRBJ2-5
D: TRBD1
CDR3: CSVGRTGGNQETQYF
DNA: TGCAGCGTTGGGAGGACAGGGGGCAACCAAGAGACCCAGTACTTC

size: -
V: TRBV20-1
J: TRBJ2-7
D: TRBD2
CDR3: CSAREVAGVDEQYF
DNA: TGCAGTGCTAGAGAAGTAGCGGGAGTTGACGAGCAGTACTTC